What follows is one TCR beta chain and its context. Its antigen is unknown. The V gene's germline CDR1 is MGHRA and CDR2 YSYEKL. V was pared by 1 base and J by 5 bases, with 12 bases between. The CDR3 runs to 14 residues. The sample comes from a study of cytomegalovirus exposure and HLA in healthy donors. Whole-study context: An early data release held tens of millions of unique TCRs from HLA-typed donors. Study-wide results and caveats: In an earlier analysis, most TCR beta V segments were productive about 87% or about 30% of the time. One variant, a missense change in DCLRE1C, was linked in a later analysis to TCR beta V- and J-gene trimming.

As for the donors, each was a healthy bone marrow donor. Both 60 Vbeta primers and 13 Jbeta primers went into the PCR. The method was immunoSEQ multiplex PCR; TCRdb's version includes in-frame clones alone and lacks a portion of them. The sample lists about 200,000 clones, 86% occurring once. Sequencing was carried out using PBMCs. This receptor was identified in a woman in her twenties or thirties in good health and CMV-seronegative. J is TRBJ2-7 and V is TRBV4-1; TRBD2 might be the D (6 bases). The CDR3 loop reads CASSQVTGENEQYF. CDR3 bases: TGCGCCAGCAGCCAAGTGACGGGAGAAAACGAGCAGTACTTC.